This record concerns one T cell receptor (beta chain) sequence. What it binds is unknown. This specimen comes from a study of blood T cells in healthy people across ages. General study points: With donor CMV status unknown, expanded clonotype changes were possibly confounded.

This CDR3 spans 16 amino acids. V was trimmed by 6 bases and J by 3 bases, leaving 19 bases between them. The germline CDR1 and CDR2 sequences are SGHRS and YFSETQ. With a J-beta primer mix and a sample-barcoded 5' primer, a second PCR ran 7 to 11 cycles. TCRdb analysed the 5' RACE reads with MiXCR anew, one entry per CDR3 protein. Among about 1.6 million distinct CDR3 sequences, roughly 30% were seen once, and the ten largest hold approximately 11%. This clonotype was obtained from a woman aged 25 to 39 in good health. Sequenced: blood. The chain employs TRBV5-1 and TRBJ2-1; D is unresolved. CDR3 sequence reads: CASTREEVGGYNEQFF. The CDR3 DNA reads TGCGCCAGCACGCGAGAGGAAGTAGGCGGCTACAATGAGCAGTTCTTC.